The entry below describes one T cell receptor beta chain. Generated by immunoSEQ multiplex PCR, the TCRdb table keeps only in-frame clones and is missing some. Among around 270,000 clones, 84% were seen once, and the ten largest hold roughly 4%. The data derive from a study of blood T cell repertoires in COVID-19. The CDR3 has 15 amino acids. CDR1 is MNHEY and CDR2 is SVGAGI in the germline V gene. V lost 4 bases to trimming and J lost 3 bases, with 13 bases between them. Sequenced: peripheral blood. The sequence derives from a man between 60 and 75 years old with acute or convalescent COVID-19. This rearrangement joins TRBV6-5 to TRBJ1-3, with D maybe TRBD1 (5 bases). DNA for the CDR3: TGTGCCAGCAGTTCCCGGGGGTTTAGTGGAAACACCATATATTTT. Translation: CASSSRGFSGNTIYF.